A selection of T cell receptor beta chains follows, all from one sample in a study of blood T cell repertoires in COVID-19. Using immunoSEQ multiplex PCR, the repertoire was profiled, and TCRdb retains in-frame clones only, with some absent. The sample shows 150,000 to 200,000 clones, around 82% of them seen only once. Sequences were obtained from peripheral blood. The receptors come from a human donor with acute or convalescent COVID-19. The donor label of this sample is uncertain. Both conserved end residues are part of each CDR3. D genes are given only for firm matches. A clone size is listed for some rows: how often the clone was seen (once, few, many), or a class if it is expanded.

V gene: TRBV5-1
J gene: TRBJ1-3
D gene: NA
clone size: NA
CDR3 protein: CASSPGGARGNTIYF
CDR3 DNA: TGCGCCAGCAGCCCGGGGGGGGCGCGAGGAAACACCATATATTTT

V gene: TRBV7-6
J gene: TRBJ2-3
D gene: NA
clone size: NA
CDR3 protein: CASSLIRENTDTQYF
CDR3 DNA: TGTGCCAGCAGCTTAATAAGGGAGAACACAGATACGCAGTATTTT

V gene: TRBV30
J gene: TRBJ1-2
D gene: NA
clone size: many
CDR3 protein: CAWREGRASYTF
CDR3 DNA: TGTGCCTGGAGGGAGGGACGAGCGAGCTACACCTTC

V gene: TRBV5-1
J gene: TRBJ2-2
D gene: TRBD2
clone size: once
CDR3 protein: CASSSGLDPARELFF
CDR3 DNA: TGCGCCAGCAGCTCGGGACTAGATCCCGCCCGGGAGCTGTTTTTT

V gene: TRBV15
J gene: TRBJ1-4
D gene: TRBD1
clone size: NA
CDR3 protein: CATSRGTGGNEKLFF
CDR3 DNA: TGTGCCACCAGCAGGGGGACAGGAGGTAATGAAAAACTGTTTTTT

V gene: TRBV7-3
J gene: TRBJ2-7
D gene: TRBD2
clone size: NA
CDR3 protein: CASSLNTGGYEQYF
CDR3 DNA: TGTGCCAGCAGCTTAAACACGGGGGGCTACGAGCAGTACTTC

V gene: TRBV28
J gene: TRBJ1-2
D gene: NA
clone size: NA
CDR3 protein: CASSFPGQFYGYTF
CDR3 DNA: TGTGCCAGCAGTTTCCCAGGGCAATTCTATGGCTACACCTTC

V gene: TRBV5-6
J gene: TRBJ1-4
D gene: TRBD1
clone size: NA
CDR3 protein: CASSSRTGLNEKLFF
CDR3 DNA: TGTGCCAGCAGCTCCCGGACAGGCCTTAATGAAAAACTGTTTTTT

V gene: TRBV9
J gene: TRBJ2-5
D gene: NA
clone size: NA
CDR3 protein: CASSVGASIQETQYF
CDR3 DNA: TGTGCCAGCAGCGTAGGCGCGTCCATCCAAGAGACCCAGTACTTC

V gene: TRBV5-8
J gene: TRBJ1-5
D gene: NA
clone size: NA
CDR3 protein: CASSLSRDNYSNQPQHF
CDR3 DNA: TGTGCCAGCAGCTTGAGTCGGGACAATTATAGCAATCAGCCCCAGCATTTT

V gene: TRBV11-2
J gene: TRBJ2-7
D gene: TRBD1
clone size: NA
CDR3 protein: CASRRTGAYEQYF
CDR3 DNA: TGTGCCAGCAGGCGGACAGGCGCCTACGAGCAGTACTTC

V gene: TRBV19
J gene: TRBJ2-1
D gene: NA
clone size: NA
CDR3 protein: CATSPGFSGNEQFF
CDR3 DNA: TGTGCCACGTCCCCGGGTTTCTCTGGCAATGAGCAGTTCTTC

V gene: TRBV30
J gene: TRBJ2-2
D gene: NA
clone size: NA
CDR3 protein: CAWSADYLNTGELFF
CDR3 DNA: TGTGCCTGGAGTGCGGACTACTTAAACACCGGGGAGCTGTTTTTT

V gene: TRBV11-2
J gene: TRBJ2-1
D gene: TRBD1
clone size: once
CDR3 protein: CASSPRQGSYNEQFF
CDR3 DNA: TGTGCCAGCAGTCCCCGACAGGGATCCTACAATGAGCAGTTCTTC

V gene: TRBV7-9
J gene: TRBJ2-1
D gene: TRBD2
clone size: NA
CDR3 protein: CASSWGGEPNEQFF
CDR3 DNA: TGTGCCAGCAGCTGGGGGGGGGAGCCCAATGAGCAGTTCTTC

V gene: TRBV7-3
J gene: TRBJ1-6
D gene: NA
clone size: NA
CDR3 protein: CASSPRVNSPLHF
CDR3 DNA: TGTGCCAGCAGCCCCAGGGTTAATTCACCCCTCCACTTT

V gene: TRBV5-1
J gene: TRBJ1-3
D gene: NA
clone size: NA
CDR3 protein: CASSFMPGPNTIYF
CDR3 DNA: TGCGCCAGCAGCTTTATGCCAGGGCCCAACACCATATATTTT

V gene: TRBV3-1/TRBV3-2
J gene: TRBJ2-5
D gene: TRBD2
clone size: few
CDR3 protein: CASSRPGTSGGEETQYF
CDR3 DNA: TGTGCCAGCAGCCGGCCCGGGACTAGCGGGGGGGAAGAGACCCAGTACTTC

V gene: TRBV11-1
J gene: TRBJ1-1
D gene: NA
clone size: NA
CDR3 protein: CASSLGGRGTEAFF
CDR3 DNA: TGTGCCAGCAGCTTAGGAGGGCGGGGCACTGAAGCTTTCTTT

V gene: TRBV6-2/TRBV6-3
J gene: TRBJ1-2
D gene: TRBD1
clone size: few
CDR3 protein: CASSSTGKNRGYTF
CDR3 DNA: TGTGCCAGCAGTTCGACAGGGAAAAATCGGGGCTACACCTTC

V gene: TRBV27
J gene: TRBJ2-7
D gene: NA
clone size: few
CDR3 protein: CAGDRFKTYEQYF
CDR3 DNA: TGTGCCGGAGACAGGTTCAAGACCTACGAGCAGTACTTC

V gene: TRBV19
J gene: TRBJ2-7
D gene: NA
clone size: NA
CDR3 protein: CASSPGQWTASYEQYF
CDR3 DNA: TGTGCCAGTAGTCCGGGCCAATGGACAGCATCCTACGAGCAGTACTTC

V gene: TRBV10-3
J gene: TRBJ1-2
D gene: NA
clone size: NA
CDR3 protein: CAISTDPANYGYTF
CDR3 DNA: TGTGCCATCTCAACAGACCCGGCTAACTATGGCTACACCTTC

V gene: TRBV21-1
J gene: TRBJ2-7
D gene: NA
clone size: NA
CDR3 protein: CASSIPGHDRGISYEQYF
CDR3 DNA: TGTGCCAGCAGCATACCTGGGCACGACAGGGGCATCTCCTACGAGCAGTACTTC

V gene: TRBV19
J gene: TRBJ2-6
D gene: TRBD1
clone size: NA
CDR3 protein: CASSPRTGDSGANVLTF
CDR3 DNA: TGTGCCAGTAGCCCCCGGACAGGGGACTCTGGGGCCAACGTCCTGACTTTC

V gene: TRBV6-5
J gene: TRBJ2-7
D gene: NA
clone size: NA
CDR3 protein: CASSSGKTQGLEQYF
CDR3 DNA: TGTGCCAGCAGTTCCGGGAAGACACAGGGTCTCGAGCAGTACTTC

V gene: TRBV18
J gene: TRBJ1-5
D gene: NA
clone size: NA
CDR3 protein: CASSEGSNQPQHF
CDR3 DNA: TGTGCCAGCTCGGAGGGCAGCAATCAGCCCCAGCATTTT

V gene: TRBV28
J gene: TRBJ2-7
D gene: TRBD1
clone size: NA
CDR3 protein: CASSLYAGGSYEQYF
CDR3 DNA: TGTGCCAGCAGTTTATACGCAGGGGGTTCCTACGAGCAGTACTTC

V gene: TRBV4-1
J gene: TRBJ1-2
D gene: NA
clone size: NA
CDR3 protein: CASSQEEGLSGHPYGYTF
CDR3 DNA: TGCGCCAGCAGCCAAGAGGAGGGATTAAGTGGGCACCCCTATGGCTACACCTTC

V gene: TRBV6-4
J gene: TRBJ1-2
D gene: NA
clone size: NA
CDR3 protein: CATPLLCGYTF
CDR3 DNA: TGTGCCACTCCCTTGTTATGTGGCTACACCTTC

V gene: TRBV5-1
J gene: TRBJ2-3
D gene: TRBD2
clone size: NA
CDR3 protein: CASSTLAGEGTQYF
CDR3 DNA: TGCGCCAGCAGCACACTAGCGGGAGAGGGTACGCAGTATTTT

V gene: TRBV2
J gene: TRBJ1-1
D gene: NA
clone size: NA
CDR3 protein: CASRGANGNTEAFF
CDR3 DNA: TGTGCCAGCAGGGGCGCGAACGGGAACACTGAAGCTTTCTTT

V gene: TRBV6-1
J gene: TRBJ2-7
D gene: NA
clone size: few
CDR3 protein: CASSEIYTGTTTYEQYF
CDR3 DNA: TGTGCCAGCAGTGAAATATACACCGGGACAACCACCTACGAGCAGTACTTC

V gene: TRBV7-6
J gene: TRBJ2-1
D gene: TRBD2
clone size: NA
CDR3 protein: CASSLGGGALNEQFF
CDR3 DNA: TGTGCCAGCAGCTTAGGCGGGGGGGCCCTAAATGAGCAGTTCTTC

V gene: TRBV5-8
J gene: TRBJ2-2
D gene: TRBD2
clone size: NA
CDR3 protein: CASSLPYGTRGTGELFF
CDR3 DNA: TGTGCCAGCAGCCTGCCGTACGGGACTAGAGGAACCGGGGAGCTGTTTTTT

V gene: TRBV5-1
J gene: TRBJ1-1
D gene: TRBD1
clone size: NA
CDR3 protein: CASSRRQGLGAEAFF
CDR3 DNA: TGCGCCAGCAGCCGGCGACAGGGATTGGGGGCTGAAGCTTTCTTT

V gene: TRBV15
J gene: TRBJ2-1
D gene: TRBD2
clone size: NA
CDR3 protein: CATSRDLAGGNEQFF
CDR3 DNA: TGTGCCACCAGCAGAGATTTGGCGGGAGGCAATGAGCAGTTCTTC

V gene: TRBV7-8
J gene: TRBJ1-4
D gene: TRBD1
clone size: once
CDR3 protein: CASRPGTGQTEKLFF
CDR3 DNA: TGTGCCAGCAGACCGGGGACAGGGCAGACTGAAAAACTGTTTTTT

V gene: TRBV5-4
J gene: TRBJ2-2
D gene: TRBD1
clone size: NA
CDR3 protein: CASSLDYRGGGELFF
CDR3 DNA: TGTGCCAGCAGCTTGGATTACAGGGGCGGCGGGGAGCTGTTTTTT

V gene: TRBV6-1
J gene: TRBJ2-7
D gene: NA
clone size: NA
CDR3 protein: CASSEAPSYEQYF
CDR3 DNA: TGTGCCAGCAGTGAAGCACCCAGCTACGAGCAGTACTTC